This T cell receptor beta chain was sequenced during a study of PD-L1 blockade in urothelial cancer (dated 2017 in TCRdb). The study in broad terms: All patients started therapy at some point between 2014 and 2016 and received atezolizumab 1,200 mg intravenously every 3 weeks. Somatic, immune and clinical correlates of response to PD-L1 blockade with atezolizumab in urothelial cancer were the focus of an exploratory multi-omic analysis. Twenty-nine patients had pretreatment blood TCR-seq, roughly 24 had at least one posttreatment blood collection, and roughly 24 had tumor TCR-seq. Progression-free survival longer than 6 months counted as durable clinical benefit, and TCR features were additionally tested against both progression-free and overall survival. TCR sequencing covered pretreatment tumor samples and matched, serially collected peripheral blood taken before and after atezolizumab treatment. A median of 141,255 T cells and 80,000 to 95,000 unique TCRs was obtained from blood samples, and a median clonality of roughly 0.08 was observed. An ECOG performance status of 0 or 1 was recorded for the patients, and 0 to 3 prior chemotherapy regimens had been received by the patients. Blood samples were analyzed at two time points: 3 weeks after treatment start (second dose) and 6 weeks after treatment start. Nine patients reached durable clinical benefit, while roughly 22 patients did not. About 85% of the 29 patients were males with bladder-origin urothelial cancer, and 18 of 29 reported a prior smoking history. In the same patients who had TCR sequencing, pretreatment tumors also underwent whole exome sequencing and RNA sequencing. Broad study findings and their caveats: A pretreatment peripheral blood TCR clonality below the median was linked to improved progression-free and overall survival. At 3 weeks after the start of treatment, tumor-associated TCR clones in peripheral blood had expanded more in patients with durable benefit (n ≈ 20, p = 0.022). Small sample size (n ≈ 27) and many exploratory analyses mean the results are intended to be hypothesis-generating.

Synthetic TCR analog templates were spiked into each PCR so that absolute template abundance could be estimated from read counts. The immunoSEQ assay used bias-controlled V and J gene primers to amplify TCRbeta CDR3 regions from genomic DNA. Sequencing of rearranged TCRbeta segments was performed at approximately 20X coverage. Concerning the study's data processing: Sequencing errors were corrected by clustering, and CDR3s were annotated against IMGT so that V, D and J genes could be assigned. Out-of-frame and stop-codon sequences were excluded, and only productive TCRbeta rearrangements were used in downstream analyses. To compute clonality, Shannon entropy was normalized by the log of the number of unique productive sequences and then subtracted from one. Fisher's exact test with Benjamini-Hochberg correction, using a cutoff of adjusted p below 0.01, was how clones that differed between time points or between blood and tumor were identified. TCRdb took this table from immuneACCESS and kept in-frame rearrangements with V and J called. Such tables lack part of the clones; where checked against another copy, unresolved V genes explain under half of the gap, and the rest is unexplained. V and J calls and clone size are given by that table; D and trimming were obtained from the DNA. The sample records about 93,000 clones, roughly 90% of which are singletons. The ten top clones hold around 1.5% of the sample.

As for this clone: Its antigen is unknown. No base qualities exist here, and no much larger clone lies one base off it.

In light of the paper, this sample's time point label describes: pretreatment peripheral blood. The cohort included 29 patients with locally advanced or metastatic urothelial carcinoma who were treated at Memorial Sloan Kettering on a trial protocol. Peripheral blood mononuclear cells were collected from each patient pretreatment and during treatment, giving between 1 and 8 total time points per patient. The Qiagen DNeasy Blood extraction kit was used to purify genomic DNA from total PBMCs and tumor samples. PBMCs were collected pretreatment and during treatment, and were isolated and stored as previously described. The sequence derives from a man in his sixties with urothelial cancer. Source: PBMCs, taken around atezolizumab (anti-PD-L1) treatment.

The CDR3 in this case is CASSLRGQGDTEAFF. The base sequence is TGTGCCAGCAGCCTTAGGGGACAGGGCGACACTGAAGCTTTCTTT. The chain was built from TRBV11-2 and TRBJ1-1; 9 nucleotides in the junction match TRBD1. From V the trimming removes 5 bases and from J it removes 3 bases, while the gene matches leave 7 bases of the junction unaccounted for. The germline V gene gives CDR1 as SGHAT and CDR2 as FQNNGV. The CDR3, from cysteine to phenylalanine, totals 15 residues. CDR3 DNA only is kept here, 45 bases in frame from base 1.